Shown below are 20 T cell receptor beta chains from a single sample sequenced in a study of cytomegalovirus exposure and HLA in healthy donors. This PCR relied on a set of 60 Vbeta primers and 13 Jbeta primers. The protocol was immunoSEQ multiplex PCR, while the TCRdb copy is restricted to in-frame clones and leaves out a portion. The sample has about 140,000 clones, over 70% seen once. The sequenced sample consisted of PBMCs. The receptor set was obtained from a middle-aged man in good health and CMV-seropositive.

V is TRBV29-1 and J is TRBJ2-1; 7 positions agree with TRBD1. J gave up 1 base and V 6 bases, and 6 bases lay outside the gene matches. Germline CDR1 SQVTM, CDR2 ANQGSEA. CDR3 size: 14 residues. Here the CDR3 reads CSVRQGPSYNEQFF. CDR3 in DNA: TGCAGCGTGCGACAGGGCCCTTCCTACAATGAGCAGTTCTTC.

This chain links TRBV19 with TRBJ2-1; 12 bases are shared with TRBD2. V trimming: 5 bases; J trimming: 2 bases; junction bases outside the gene matches: 4. CDR3 size: 16 residues. The V gene's germline CDR1 is LNHDA and CDR2 SQIVND (reference sequence). The CDR3 protein is CASSVRLAGAYNEQFF. The CDR3 bases are TGTGCCAGTAGTGTCCGACTAGCGGGGGCCTACAATGAGCAGTTCTTC.

The chain couples TRBV5-1 to TRBJ2-3; 10 bases are shared with TRBD2. CDR1 and CDR2 (germline): SGHRS, YFSETQ. V was clipped by 0 bases and J by 6 bases; unmatched bases: 7. The CDR3 is 16 residues long. The CDR3 DNA reads as TGCGCCAGCAGCTTGGCTACTAGCGGGGCCTGGGATACGCAGTATTTT. Translated: CASSLATSGAWDTQYF.

The V call is TRBV28, the J call TRBJ1-4, with TRBD1 identical over 8 bases. The V gene end was trimmed by 2 bases and the J gene end by 7 bases; junction bases not matched to a gene: 9. The CDR3 has 16 residues. Germline assignment: CDR1 MDHEN and CDR2 SYDVKM. The CDR3 sequence is CASSLRRTGQGEKLFF. The DNA of the CDR3 is TGTGCCAGCAGTTTACGCCGGACAGGGCAGGGTGAAAAACTGTTTTTT. Filled out from reference TRBV28 and TRBJ1-4, the complete variable domain reads DVKVTQSSRYLVKRTGEKVFLECVQDMDHENMFWYRQDPGLGLRLIYFSYDVKMKEKGDIPEGYSVSREKKERFSLILESASTNQTSMYLCASSLRRTGQGEKLFFGSGTQLSVL.

The chain recombines TRBV4-2 with TRBJ2-3; 11 bases are shared with TRBD2. J was trimmed by 4 bases and V by 0 bases; bases with no gene match: 9. The V gene's germline CDR1 is LGHNA and CDR2 YNFKEQ. This CDR3 comprises 18 residues. CDR3 residues: CASSQDYMGLADPDTQYF. The CDR3, as DNA: TGTGCCAGCAGCCAAGATTATATGGGACTAGCGGACCCAGATACGCAGTATTTT.

This clone has a single count. The V call is TRBV2, the J call TRBJ2-1, with TRBD2 identical over 11 bases. V dropped 6 bases and J dropped 8; count of bases not matched to a gene: 9. Germline V gives CDR1 SNHLY, CDR2 FYNNEI. This CDR3 is built from 15 residues. This CDR3 is CASRGLAGGRDEQFF. The CDR3 nucleotides are TGTGCCAGCAGAGGTCTAGCGGGAGGCCGGGATGAGCAGTTCTTC.

This chain links TRBV4-3 with TRBJ2-2, with a tentative D call TRBD2 (5 bases). V lost 5 bases and J lost 4, with 20 bases in between. Germline values: CDR1 LGHNA, CDR2 YSLEER. This CDR3 has 17 residues. The CDR3 region is CASSSGPTRVLTGELFF. The CDR3, as DNA: TGCGCCAGCAGCTCCGGGCCTACGCGGGTCCTCACCGGGGAGCTGTTTTTT.

V gene TRBV29-1 combines with J gene TRBJ2-5; maybe TRBD1 (5 bases). From germline, CDR1 is SQVTM and CDR2 ANQGSEA. Trimming removed 3 bases from V and 2 bases from J, with 13 bases in between. This CDR3 is built from 14 residues. The CDR3 is CSVENRSPQETQYF. CDR3 DNA sequence: TGCAGCGTTGAGAACAGGTCTCCTCAAGAGACCCAGTACTTC.

The chain combines TRBV19 with TRBJ1-5; no firm D call. The CDR3 covers 13 residues. Germline V gene data show CDR1 as LNHDA and CDR2 as SQIVND (reference sequence). V gave up 0 bases and J gave up 5 bases, with 5 bases separating them. Here the CDR3 DNA reads TGTGCCAGTAGTATAGATCGGGATCAGCCCCAGCATTTT. This gives the protein CASSIDRDQPQHF.

The chain is built from TRBV6-5 and TRBJ1-2; 7 nucleotides agree with TRBD1. CDR3 size: 13 residues. Germline V gene lookup returns CDR1 MNHEY and CDR2 SVGAGI. Trimming took 2 bases from V and 6 from J; bases not matched to a gene: 3. The CDR3 protein is CASSYLGTDGYTF. For the CDR3, the DNA is TGTGCCAGCAGTTACCTCGGGACAGATGGCTACACCTTC.

V is TRBV5-6 and J is TRBJ2-3; 8 nucleotides line up with TRBD2. The CDR3 contains 16 residues. In germline, CDR1 is SGHDT, CDR2 YYEEEE. The V segment lost 4 bases and the J segment 7 bases; nucleotides outside the gene matches: 14. This chain's CDR3 is CASSPLGGGRENTQYF. CDR3 sequence (DNA): TGTGCCAGCAGCCCCCTAGGCGGGGGGAGGGAGAATACGCAGTATTTT.

V usage is TRBV5-4 and J usage is TRBJ2-2; TRBD1 matches at 8 bases. With V trimmed by 4 bases and J by 4 bases, 9 bases remained unmatched. The CDR3 covers 16 residues. Germline V gene data show CDR1 as SGHNT and CDR2 as YYREEE (reference sequence). For the CDR3, the DNA is TGTGCCAGCAGCCCAAGACAGGGGTCGGGCACCGGGGAGCTGTTTTTT. Its protein is CASSPRQGSGTGELFF.

V is TRBV7-2 and J is TRBJ2-7; D gene unclear. Germline CDR1 and CDR2: SGHTA and FQGNSA. Trimming cost V 2 bases and J 3 bases, with 8 bases left between them. The CDR3 runs 13 residues. The CDR3 reads CASSLSRVYEQYF. CDR3 DNA: TGTGCCAGCAGCTTATCCCGAGTCTACGAGCAGTACTTC.

V is TRBV7-2 and J is TRBJ2-7; 7 bases fit TRBD2. Germline CDR1 is SGHTA and CDR2 is FQGNSA. Trimming removed 4 bases from V and 2 bases from J; junction bases left unmatched: 8. The CDR3 runs 15 residues. This CDR3 is CASSSLRGLAYEQYF. The CDR3 nucleotides are TGTGCCAGCAGCTCCCTCCGAGGACTAGCCTACGAGCAGTACTTC.

The chain links TRBV6-5 to TRBJ1-1; D is unclear. The CDR3 contains 13 residues. Trimming stripped 2 bases from V and 5 bases from J, with 9 bases between. CDR1 and CDR2 from the germline V gene are MNHEY and SVGAGI. CDR3 DNA sequence: TGTGCCAGCAGTTACGGCGGCGGGACTGAAGCTTTCTTT. Translated: CASSYGGGTEAFF.

The chain is built from TRBV21-1 and TRBJ2-2; TRBD1 reflects the table's D call only, with no check against the DNA. TRBV21-1 is termed a pseudogene. The CDR3 is 17 amino acids. The CDR3: CASTPPRVLVLTGELFF. CDR3 coding DNA: TGTGCCAGCACGCCCCCCAGGGTTTTGGTCTTGACCGGGGAGCTGTTTTTT.

The chain joins TRBV21-1 to TRBJ1-2; the table's D call of TRBD1 was not tested on the DNA. TRBV21-1 is a pseudogene. The CDR3 totals 16 residues. The CDR3 sequence: CASSLRAGTGGYGYTF. The CDR3 region has the DNA TGTGCCAGCAGCTTACGTGCGGGGACAGGGGGCTATGGCTACACCTTC.

This rearrangement joins TRBV11-2 to TRBJ1-1; D is perhaps TRBD1 (6 bases). Germline V gene data show CDR1 as SGHAT and CDR2 as FQNNGV. Between the trimmed V and J ends, which lost 5 bases and 1 base, there was a span of 14 bases. This CDR3 comprises 15 residues. CDR3 DNA: TGTGCCAGCAGCCACCCGGACAGCCAGAACACTGAAGCTTTCTTT. Protein sequence: CASSHPDSQNTEAFF.

This clone came up a few times. The V gene is TRBV9, the J gene TRBJ2-5, with D possibly being TRBD2 (5 bases). V lost 1 base to trimming and J lost 11 bases, with 18 bases between them. Germline values: CDR1 SGDLS, CDR2 YYNGEE. The CDR3 runs to 14 residues. Here the CDR3 reads CASSVRGLRDEQYF. DNA for the CDR3: TGTGCCAGCAGCGTACGGGGTCTTCGAGATGAGCAGTACTTC.

The chain combines TRBV6-1 with TRBJ2-1; TRBD1 matches 7 bases. With 4 bases clipped from V and 0 bases from J, the junction kept 12 bases outside the gene matches. Germline assignment: CDR1 MNHNS and CDR2 SASEGT. The CDR3 length is 18 residues. The CDR3 sequence is CASSASIKGASSYNEQFF. Here the CDR3 DNA reads TGTGCCAGCAGTGCGAGTATTAAGGGGGCGAGCTCCTACAATGAGCAGTTCTTC.